The entry below gives a single T cell receptor (beta chain) sequence along with its context. Its antigen is undetermined. The record originates from a study of shared clonotypes between healthy human individuals. Study conclusions and caveats: The represented genetic and exposure-history diversity was limited by the small number of donors.

Within Nashville, Tennessee resided all donors, each a Caucasian adult. V was trimmed by 8 bases and J by 1 base, leaving 12 bases between them. Germline V CDR1 and CDR2: MNHEY, SVGAGI. This CDR3 comprises 13 residues. Every subset had its genomic DNA shared out evenly among several immunoSEQ plates. Authors' analysis steps: Filtering differed, since immunoSEQ gave only junction sequences and no quality scores. Produced via immunoSEQ multiplex PCR; TCRdb's table is partial and in-frame only. Clone size and the V and J calls come from that table; the DNA yielded D and trimming. Of fewer than 400,000 clones in the sample, over 65% are singletons; the top ten hold 10%.

This chain links TRBV6-5 with TRBJ2-7; a possible D gene is TRBD2 (6 bases). The sequence was collected from a man aged 25-45 years in good health. Specimen: memory CD4+ T cells sorted from blood. The subset is: CD45RA-negative fraction. This chain's CDR3 is CASGTPNSYEQYF. Written as DNA, the CDR3 is TGTGCCAGCGGGACTCCGAATTCCTACGAGCAGTACTTC.